Listed here are 30 T cell receptor beta chains from one sample, sequenced in a study of PD-1 and CTLA-4 blockade in melanoma. This table comes from immunoSEQ multiplex PCR, and its TCRdb copy is limited to in-frame clones, with some not included. The sample has 32,000 or so clones, 85% to 90% seen once. The sample here was CD8+ T cells from peripheral blood, taken before anti-PD-1 treatment. Receptors were obtained from a human donor with melanoma.

This sequence joins TRBV6-5 and TRBJ2-3; TRBD2 agrees at 9 bases. Germline V gives CDR1 MNHEY, CDR2 SVGAGI. J lost 3 bases, V lost 2 bases, and 3 bases had no gene match. This CDR3 has 15 amino acids. The CDR3 region has the DNA TGTGCCAGCAGTTACACCGGACTAGCGACAGATACGCAGTATTTT. Protein sequence: CASSYTGLATDTQYF.

CDR3 residues: CASSLEPRGGYNEQFF. The CDR3 DNA reads as TGTGCCAGTAGTCTCGAACCTAGGGGGGGTTACAATGAGCAGTTCTTC. This chain joins TRBV19 and TRBJ2-1, with TRBD2 as a possible D gene (7 bases). The CDR3 loop spans 16 amino acids. Germline CDR1 LNHDA, CDR2 SQIVND (reference sequence). Deletions cut 5 bases from V and 4 bases from J, with 18 bases between.

The V gene is TRBV27, the J gene TRBJ1-2; possible D gene TRBD1, 6 bases. With 5 bases removed from V and 5 bases from J, the gap between germline ends came to 18 bases. The germline gives CDR1 MNHEY, CDR2 SMNVEV (reference sequence). CDR3 size: 15 residues. In nucleotides, the CDR3 is TGTGCCAGCAGTCCCACAGGACAGCGAACTTATGGCTACACCTTC. It is translated as CASSPTGQRTYGYTF.

The CDR3 nucleotides read TGTGCCACCAGGGAGGCGGGAGGGCCGATAAATGAGCAGTTCTTC. The encoded protein is CATREAGGPINEQFF. The chain joins TRBV24-1 to TRBJ2-1; 9 nucleotides line up with TRBD2. The CDR3 runs 15 residues. Per the germline V gene, CDR1 is KGHDR and CDR2 is SFDVKD. V gave up 7 bases and J gave up 7 bases; unmatched junction bases: 10.

The chain is built from TRBV5-1 and TRBJ1-5, with D possibly TRBD1 on 6 matching bases. This CDR3 has 21 residues. Between the trimmed V and J ends, which lost 0 bases and 1 base, there was a span of 26 bases. The germline CDR1 and CDR2 sequences are SGHRS and YFSETQ. The CDR3 sequence: CASSLVESWGPREQSNQPQHF. In DNA form, the CDR3 reads TGCGCCAGCAGCTTGGTGGAGAGTTGGGGGCCTCGGGAGCAGAGCAATCAGCCCCAGCATTTT.

The rearrangement links TRBV18 to TRBJ2-7, with D perhaps TRBD1 (5 bases). This CDR3 contains 13 residues. From germline, CDR1 is KGHSH and CDR2 LQKENI. The ends were cut back, 3 bases at V and 3 bases at J, with 9 bases in the middle. The CDR3, as DNA: TGTGCCAGCTCACCCGGCGACAGCTACGAGCAGTACTTC. Protein product: CASSPGDSYEQYF.

The chain carries TRBV15 and TRBJ1-2; possible D gene TRBD1, 6 bases. CDR3 length: 13 residues. Trimming shortened V by 0 bases and J by 9 bases, and 11 bases separated the two germline ends. The V gene's germline CDR1 is LNHNV and CDR2 YYDKDF (reference sequence). CDR3 nucleotide sequence: TGTGCCACCAGCAGAGAAGTCAGGGGAAGCTACACCTTC. This translates into CATSREVRGSYTF.

The CDR3, as DNA: TGTGCCAGCAGCCCCTCGGCGGACGAGCAGTACTTC. The encoded protein is CASSPSADEQYF. The chain employs TRBV27 and TRBJ2-7; D unresolved. This CDR3 contains 12 residues. V was cut by 6 bases and J by 5 bases, with 11 bases left in between. CDR1 and CDR2 from the germline V gene are MNHEY and SMNVEV (reference sequence).

This clone was seen once. The chain recombines TRBV7-8 with TRBJ2-1; 8 positions agree with TRBD2. Trimming took 4 bases from V and 9 from J; bases not matched to a gene: 8. The germline V gene has CDR1 SGHVS and CDR2 FQNEAQ. This CDR3 contains 14 residues. The CDR3 reads CASSYRTSLSEQFF. CDR3 DNA: TGTGCCAGCAGCTACCGGACTAGCTTGAGTGAGCAGTTCTTC.

J is TRBJ2-7 and V is TRBV19; TRBD1 agrees at 7 bases. CDR1 is LNHDA and CDR2 is SQIVND in the germline V gene (reference sequence). Trimming cost V 4 bases and J 7 bases; bases outside gene matches: 1. The CDR3 runs 11 residues. DNA of the CDR3: TGTGCCAGTAGTACAGGGGGAGAGCAGTACTTC. Translating gives CASSTGGEQYF.

The chain is built from TRBV5-8 and TRBJ1-5, with TRBD1 identical over 7 bases. Germline values: CDR1 SGHTS, CDR2 YDEGEE. The CDR3 covers 13 residues. The V segment lost 4 bases and the J segment 4 bases; nucleotides outside the gene matches: 2. The CDR3 reads CASSQGQNQPQHF. The CDR3 region has the DNA TGTGCCAGCAGCCAGGGACAGAATCAGCCCCAGCATTTT.

The chain links TRBV6-4 to TRBJ2-7; perhaps TRBD2 as D (5 bases). V gave up 3 bases and J gave up 5 bases, with 11 bases separating them. Germline V gives CDR1 MRHNA, CDR2 SNTAGT. The CDR3 has 13 amino acids. The CDR3 protein is CASSDWPGNEQYF. DNA for the CDR3: TGTGCCAGCAGTGATTGGCCCGGGAACGAGCAGTACTTC.

The chain is built from TRBV27 and TRBJ2-3, with D possibly matching TRBD2 (6 bases). CDR3 size: 14 residues. Deletions cut 1 base from V and 1 base from J, with 6 bases between. Germline V lookup: CDR1 MNHEY, CDR2 SMNVEV (reference sequence). The CDR3 here is CASSLWEGTDTQYF. The DNA of the CDR3 is TGTGCCAGCAGTTTATGGGAGGGCACAGATACGCAGTATTTT.

This chain links TRBV10-3 with TRBJ1-3, with a weak D call TRBD1 (5 bases). The ends were cut back, 3 bases at V and 0 bases at J, with 9 bases in the middle. CDR1 is ENHRY, CDR2 SYGVKD, per germline. The CDR3 loop spans 15 amino acids. CDR3: CAISDPGLSGNTIYF. The CDR3 nucleotides are TGTGCCATCAGTGATCCAGGGCTCTCTGGAAACACCATATATTTT.

The table lists this clone with a count of one. This chain joins TRBV29-1 and TRBJ1-2; 12 nucleotides agree with TRBD1. Germline lookup yields CDR1 SQVTM and CDR2 ANQGSEA. The CDR3 loop spans 15 amino acids. V was clipped by 2 bases and J by 7 bases; unmatched bases: 8. CDR3 DNA sequence: TGCAGCGTTGAATTCCGGGACAGGGGGCCTGGTGGCTACACCTTC. This sequence encodes CSVEFRDRGPGGYTF.

This clone has just one count. This rearrangement joins TRBV7-9 to TRBJ2-5; D not resolved. The CDR3 is made up of 15 amino acids. Germline V gene sequence: CDR1 SEHNR, CDR2 FQNEAQ (reference sequence). Trimming took off 2 bases at V and 2 bases at J, with 12 bases between the two ends. The CDR3 protein is CASSLSQAVQETQYF. The CDR3 bases are TGTGCCAGCAGCTTAAGTCAGGCGGTACAAGAGACCCAGTACTTC.

The rearrangement links TRBV18 to TRBJ2-1; 12 bases line up with TRBD1. V lost 3 bases and J lost 6; bases outside the gene matches: 3. This CDR3 has 15 residues. Germline V lookup: CDR1 KGHSH, CDR2 LQKENI. The DNA for the CDR3 is TGTGCCAGCTCACCGGGACAGGGGGCGTTCAATGAGCAGTTCTTC. Its translation is CASSPGQGAFNEQFF.

The V call is TRBV27, the J call TRBJ1-2, with D tentatively TRBD1 (6 bases). The CDR3 consists of 13 residues. Germline-derived CDR1 and CDR2 are MNHEY and SMNVEV (reference sequence). V was trimmed by 6 bases and J by 2 bases, leaving 10 bases between them. The DNA of the CDR3 is TGTGCCAGCAGGCGGGGGGCAAACTATGGCTACACCTTC. This gives the protein CASRRGANYGYTF.

The V and J genes are TRBV5-6 and TRBJ1-4, with D possibly matching TRBD1 (6 bases). Germline CDR1 reads SGHDT; CDR2 reads YYEEEE. This CDR3 is 15 amino acids long. Trimming took 0 bases from V and 5 from J, leaving 11 bases between them. The CDR3: CASSLGGARNEKLFF. The CDR3 DNA is TGTGCCAGCAGCTTGGGGGGGGCGAGGAATGAAAAACTGTTTTTT.

The J gene is TRBJ2-1, the V gene TRBV2; 12 bases map to TRBD2. The CDR3 consists of 16 residues. V was clipped by 6 bases and J by 8 bases; unmatched bases: 11. Germline CDR1 and CDR2: SNHLY and FYNNEI. CDR3 nucleotides: TGTGCCAGCAGGATTCTAGCGGGGGGGCCAGGGGATGAGCAGTTCTTC. This codes for CASRILAGGPGDEQFF.

V usage is TRBV3-1 (or the pseudogene TRBV3-2) and J usage is TRBJ1-6; D gene unclear. Trimming left V 0 bases short and J 9 bases short, with 9 bases between. The germline CDR1 and CDR2 sequences are LGHDT and YNNKEL (reference sequence). The CDR3 consists of 14 residues. CDR3 sequence reads: CASSQEEFTSPLHF. The CDR3 nucleotides are TGTGCCAGCAGCCAAGAGGAGTTTACTTCACCCCTCCACTTT.

The chain is built from TRBV5-6 and TRBJ1-3; D remains ambiguous. CDR3 size: 16 residues. Trimming stripped 3 bases from V and 0 bases from J, with 13 bases between. CDR1 is SGHDT and CDR2 is YYEEEE in the germline V gene. In nucleotides, the CDR3 is TGTGCCAGCAGCTACCCCGGTCTGTCCTCTGGAAACACCATATATTTT. This gives the protein CASSYPGLSSGNTIYF. Based on the CDR3 plus reference TRBV5-6 and TRBJ1-3, the full variable domain is DAGVTQSPTHLIKTRGQQVTLRCSPKSGHDTVSWYQQALGQGPQFIFQYYEEEERQRGNFPDRFSGHQFPNYSSELNVNALLLGDSALYLCASSYPGLSSGNTIYFGEGSWLTVV.

The chain uses TRBV5-5 and TRBJ1-1, with 9 bases that match TRBD1. The CDR3 length is 15 residues. The J segment lost 2 bases and the V segment lost 1 base, leaving 3 bases of the junction unmatched. Per germline, CDR1 SGHKS and CDR2 YYEKEE (reference sequence). CDR3 coding DNA: TGTGCCAGCAGCTTGAGGGGACAGGGTAACACTGAAGCTTTCTTT. This translates into CASSLRGQGNTEAFF.

V gene TRBV19 combines with J gene TRBJ2-2; unclear D gene. The ends were cut back, 2 bases at V and 8 bases at J, with 12 bases in the middle. Germline CDR1 LNHDA, CDR2 SQIVND (reference sequence). The CDR3 loop spans 14 amino acids. CDR3: CASSIRTLGGELFF. The DNA of the CDR3 is TGTGCCAGTAGTATACGAACCCTTGGGGGGGAGCTGTTTTTT.

The chain joins TRBV3-1 (or the pseudogene TRBV3-2) to TRBJ1-3, with D unresolved. The germline V gene has CDR1 LGHDT and CDR2 YNNKEL (reference sequence). Trimming shortened V by 3 bases and J by 2 bases, and 11 bases separated the two germline ends. The CDR3 length is 15 residues. The chain's CDR3 is CASSHARNPGNTIYF. CDR3 coding DNA: TGTGCCAGCAGCCATGCCAGAAACCCTGGAAACACCATATATTTT.

The chain couples TRBV9 to TRBJ2-5, with a weak D call TRBD1 (6 bases). The CDR3 spans 15 residues. CDR1 is SGDLS and CDR2 is YYNGEE in the germline V gene. Trimming shortened V by 3 bases and J by 1 base, and 13 bases separated the two germline ends. In DNA form, the CDR3 reads TGTGCCAGCAGCGCGACAGGAAGGTCCCAAGAGACCCAGTACTTC. It yields the protein CASSATGRSQETQYF.

This clone is a singleton in its sample. The chain links TRBV29-1 to TRBJ2-3, with D uncertain. Trimming pared 0 bases from V and 12 bases from J, leaving 13 bases between. Per germline, CDR1 SQVTM and CDR2 ANQGSEA. The CDR3 has 12 residues. DNA for the CDR3: TGCAGCGTTGAAGATACCCGGACCGAACAGTATTTT. It codes for CSVEDTRTEQYF.

This sequence joins TRBV7-9 and TRBJ1-1; D is unresolved. Trimming shortened V by 1 base and J by 4 bases, and 13 bases separated the two germline ends. The CDR3 loop spans 15 amino acids. Germline CDR1 and CDR2: SEHNR and FQNEAQ (reference sequence). DNA of the CDR3: TGTGCCAGCAGCTTAGGAGTATTGGGGTTCACTGAAGCTTTCTTT. Amino acids: CASSLGVLGFTEAFF.

This chain connects TRBV21-1 to TRBJ2-1; the listed D gene, TRBD2, was not tested against the DNA. TRBV21-1 is a known pseudogene. CDR3 length: 16 residues. This CDR3 reads CASSNPDREGLNEQFF. The CDR3 nucleotides are TGTGCCAGCAGCAACCCAGATCGGGAGGGTTTAAATGAGCAGTTCTTC.

This clone showed up just once. This chain uses TRBV6-1 with TRBJ2-3; TRBD2 might be the D (5 bases). V was shortened by 3 bases and J by 6 bases, with 22 bases between the two germline ends. The CDR3 has 17 residues. Germline CDR1 MNHNS, CDR2 SASEGT. The CDR3 here is CASSELGASSILDTQYF. The CDR3 DNA reads TGTGCCAGCAGTGAGCTGGGAGCCTCTTCTATATTGGATACGCAGTATTTT.